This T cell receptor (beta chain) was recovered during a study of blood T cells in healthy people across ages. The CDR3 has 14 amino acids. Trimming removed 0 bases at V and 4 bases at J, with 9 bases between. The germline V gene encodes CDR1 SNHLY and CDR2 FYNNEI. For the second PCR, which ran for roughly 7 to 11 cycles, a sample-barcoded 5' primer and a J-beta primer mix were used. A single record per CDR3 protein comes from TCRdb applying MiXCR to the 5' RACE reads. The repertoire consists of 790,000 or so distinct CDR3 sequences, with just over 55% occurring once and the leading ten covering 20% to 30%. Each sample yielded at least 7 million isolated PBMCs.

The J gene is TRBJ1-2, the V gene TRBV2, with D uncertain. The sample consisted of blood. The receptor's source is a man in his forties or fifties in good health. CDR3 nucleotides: TGTGCCAGCAGTGAAGCCAAGGCAAGCTATGGCTACACCTTC. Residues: CASSEAKASYGYTF.